Below, 23 T cell receptor beta chains from the same sample are listed, as sequenced in a study of graft-versus-host responses after intestinal transplantation. These TCRs are of unknown antigen specificity. Only in-frame clones appear in the TCRdb table, and some are missing; sequencing was by immunoSEQ multiplex PCR. The sample contains 100,000 or so clones, about 93% of which appear only once. The specimen was unstimulated CD8+ T cells sorted from spleen or lymph node cells, collected before intestinal transplant. Receptors were obtained from a human donor who received an intestinal transplant.

The chain recombines TRBV27 with TRBJ1-5, with 10 bases fitting TRBD1. The CDR3 has 15 residues. Germline CDR1 reads MNHEY; CDR2 reads SMNVEV (reference sequence). V was clipped by 5 bases and J by 2 bases; unmatched bases: 3. This CDR3 is CASSIGTGGNQPQHF. The CDR3 nucleotides read TGTGCCAGCAGTATCGGGACAGGGGGCAATCAGCCCCAGCATTTT.

This chain connects TRBV4-3 to TRBJ2-1; weak D call: TRBD1 (5 bases). CDR3 length: 15 residues. Germline V gene lookup returns CDR1 LGHNA and CDR2 YSLEER. V lost 4 bases and J lost 4, with 14 bases in between. The CDR3 sequence: CASSLNLDTYNEQFF. The CDR3 bases are TGCGCCAGCAGCCTAAACCTGGACACTTACAATGAGCAGTTCTTC.

About this clone: This specimen includes other DNA sequences encoding the same CDR3. This chain links TRBV19 with TRBJ2-1, with TRBD1 matching over 8 bases. V gave up 2 bases and J gave up 3 bases; unmatched junction bases: 3. The CDR3 length is 15 residues. Germline V CDR1 and CDR2: LNHDA, SQIVND (reference sequence). CDR3 region: CASSIQGASYNEQFF. The CDR3 region has the DNA TGTGCCAGTAGTATACAGGGGGCGAGCTACAATGAGCAGTTCTTC.

Notes on this clone: Other DNA variants within this sample encode the same CDR3. This chain links TRBV6-1 with TRBJ2-7; D gene uncertain. Trimming cost V 3 bases and J 5 bases, with 20 bases left between them. From germline, CDR1 is MNHNS and CDR2 SASEGT. The CDR3 contains 16 residues. CDR3 sequence: CASSEASVRFDHEQYF. CDR3 DNA: TGTGCCAGCAGTGAGGCTTCTGTGCGGTTTGATCACGAGCAGTACTTC.

In the case of this clone: The sample holds other DNA sequences that translate to the same CDR3. This rearrangement joins TRBV9 to TRBJ2-1, with TRBD2 matching 8 bases. From germline, CDR1 is SGDLS and CDR2 YYNGEE. This CDR3 comprises 15 residues. V trimming: 4 bases; J trimming: 0 bases; junction bases outside the gene matches: 3. In nucleotides, the CDR3 is TGTGCCAGCAGCCCGCGGGGGGACTCCTACAATGAGCAGTTCTTC. Translating gives CASSPRGDSYNEQFF.

The chain uses TRBV18 and TRBJ2-7; possibly TRBD2 for D (7 bases). CDR3 size: 14 residues. Per the germline V gene, CDR1 is KGHSH and CDR2 is LQKENI. Trimming stripped 5 bases from V and 0 bases from J, with 11 bases between. The CDR3 DNA reads TGTGCCAGCTCAGGCGGGGGCTTCTCCTACGAGCAGTACTTC. Residues: CASSGGGFSYEQYF.

The V gene is TRBV7-6, the J gene TRBJ2-7; unclear D gene. This CDR3 comprises 16 residues. Germline V gene sequence: CDR1 SGHVS, CDR2 FNYEAQ. V dropped 2 bases and J dropped 0 bases, with 14 bases sitting between them. CDR3 sequence reads: CASSLYPGQDSYEQYF. The DNA for the CDR3 is TGTGCCAGCAGCTTATATCCTGGGCAGGACTCCTACGAGCAGTACTTC.

This clone is a singleton in its sample. The V call is TRBV6-5, the J call TRBJ2-7, with 8 nucleotides matching TRBD1. This CDR3 contains 13 residues. V was clipped by 11 bases and J by 1 base; unmatched bases: 7. The germline V gene has CDR1 MNHEY and CDR2 SVGAGI. The CDR3 sequence is CASQGDLSYEQYF. The CDR3 DNA reads TGTGCCTCACAGGGGGACCTTTCCTACGAGCAGTACTTC.

This clone was seen just once. The chain has TRBV4-3 and TRBJ2-7, with TRBD1 matching over 9 bases. The CDR3 runs to 15 residues. V was clipped by 5 bases and J by 7 bases; unmatched bases: 12. Germline V gene data show CDR1 as LGHNA and CDR2 as YSLEER. The CDR3 nucleotides are TGCGCCAGCAGCGCCCCCGGGACAGGGATTTCTGAGCAGTACTTC. This sequence encodes CASSAPGTGISEQYF.

This rearrangement joins TRBV7-6 to TRBJ2-1; maybe TRBD1 (7 bases). Germline CDR1 reads SGHVS; CDR2 reads FNYEAQ. CDR3 length: 13 amino acids. V lost 2 bases to trimming and J lost 9 bases, with 11 bases between them. CDR3 protein: CASSLPGGGEQFF. DNA of the CDR3: TGTGCCAGCAGCTTACCAGGGGGAGGTGAGCAGTTCTTC.

The CDR3 DNA follows: TGTGCCAGCAGCCCACCTCTTGAGCGGGAAGGGACAGATACGCAGTATTTT. Its protein is CASSPPLEREGTDTQYF. The chain links TRBV11-2 to TRBJ2-3; 7 bases agree with TRBD2. Germline CDR1 reads SGHAT; CDR2 reads FQNNGV. V shed 5 bases, J shed 3 bases, and the junction held 14 bases outside the gene matches. This CDR3 region has 17 residues. Using reference TRBV11-2 and TRBJ2-3 for the parts outside the CDR3, the full variable domain is EAGVAQSPRYKIIEKRQSVAFWCNPISGHATLYWYQQILGQGPKLLIQFQNNGVVDDSQLPKDRFSAERLKGVDSTLKIQPAKLEDSAVYLCASSPPLEREGTDTQYFGPGTRLTVL.

The V gene is TRBV19, the J gene TRBJ2-7; 13 bases line up with TRBD2. The CDR3 sequence is 15 residues long. The germline V gene encodes CDR1 LNHDA and CDR2 SQIVND (reference sequence). V shed 3 bases, J shed 1 base, and the junction held 0 bases outside the gene matches. This CDR3 is CASSMGLAGSYEQYF. CDR3 DNA: TGTGCCAGTAGTATGGGACTAGCGGGGTCCTACGAGCAGTACTTC.

The rearrangement uses TRBV30 and TRBJ1-4; the D is unclear. This CDR3 region has 14 residues. CDR1 GTSNPN and CDR2 SVGIG come from the germline V gene (reference sequence). Trimming removed 4 bases at V and 3 bases at J, with 12 bases between. CDR3 residues: CAWNGRVANEKLFF. The DNA of the CDR3 is TGTGCCTGGAATGGGAGGGTGGCTAATGAAAAACTGTTTTTT.

The chain uses TRBV27 and TRBJ1-5; D is perhaps TRBD1 (5 bases). This CDR3 is 14 amino acids long. Trimming took 4 bases from V and 3 from J, leaving 10 bases between them. CDR1 is MNHEY, CDR2 SMNVEV, per germline (reference sequence). Here the CDR3 reads CASSSRQLNQPQHF. CDR3 nucleotides: TGTGCCAGCAGTTCCAGACAGCTCAATCAGCCCCAGCATTTT.

This clone was recorded a few times. The rearrangement uses TRBV4-3 and TRBJ1-2; D is undetermined. CDR3 length: 17 residues. The germline V gene has CDR1 LGHNA and CDR2 YSLEER. V was pared by 3 bases and J by 6 bases, with 23 bases between. The CDR3 DNA reads as TGCGCCAGCAGCCATTCAACGCAAGGTGGGCGAGAAAATGGCTACACCTTC. Its translation is CASSHSTQGGRENGYTF.

This chain connects TRBV6-5 to TRBJ2-1, with 7 bases lining up with TRBD1. Germline lookup yields CDR1 MNHEY and CDR2 SVGAGI. V was clipped by 2 bases and J by 2 bases; unmatched bases: 3. The CDR3 has 15 residues. The CDR3 coding sequence is TGTGCCAGCAGTTACGGGGACAGTACCTACAATGAGCAGTTCTTC. Protein: CASSYGDSTYNEQFF.

This sequence joins TRBV7-9 and TRBJ2-1; a possible D gene is TRBD2 (6 bases). The CDR3 sequence is 15 residues long. CDR1 and CDR2 from the germline V gene are SEHNR and FQNEAQ (reference sequence). Between the trimmed V and J ends, which lost 1 base and 4 bases, there was a span of 11 bases. DNA of the CDR3: TGTGCCAGCAGCTTAGTTGCGGGAATTTACAATGAGCAGTTCTTC. Translation gives CASSLVAGIYNEQFF.

V is TRBV4-3 and J is TRBJ2-7, with D perhaps TRBD2 (5 bases). The CDR3 has 19 amino acids. Trimming pared 1 base from V and 0 bases from J, leaving 22 bases between. Germline CDR1 and CDR2: LGHNA and YSLEER. The CDR3 coding sequence is TGCGCCAGCAGCCAAGCCCGTTACTCCGGGGTGGGGTTCTCCTACGAGCAGTACTTC. Translated, it gives CASSQARYSGVGFSYEQYF.

The chain is built from TRBV28 and TRBJ1-2; tentative D call: TRBD1 (6 bases). CDR1 and CDR2 from the germline V gene are MDHEN and SYDVKM. This CDR3 spans 17 amino acids. Between the trimmed V and J ends, which lost 5 bases and 1 base, there was a span of 20 bases. CDR3 region: CASSPSSGGALNYGYTF. The CDR3 nucleotides are TGTGCCAGCAGTCCGTCATCTGGGGGCGCGCTTAACTATGGCTACACCTTC.

This chain connects TRBV27 to TRBJ2-7; 12 nucleotides line up with TRBD2. The length of the CDR3 is 15 residues. Germline V CDR1 and CDR2: MNHEY, SMNVEV (reference sequence). The J segment lost 6 bases and the V segment lost 2 bases, leaving 5 bases of the junction unmatched. CDR3 region: CASSLKLAGGPEQYF. In DNA, the CDR3 is TGTGCCAGCAGTTTAAAGCTAGCGGGGGGGCCCGAGCAGTACTTC.

The chain recombines TRBV27 with TRBJ1-1; D remains ambiguous. The CDR3 is made up of 15 amino acids. Germline CDR1 and CDR2: MNHEY and SMNVEV (reference sequence). V was shortened by 6 bases and J by 5 bases, with 19 bases between the two germline ends. The CDR3 spells CASRPIDSTGTEAFF. As DNA, the CDR3 is TGTGCCAGCAGACCTATCGACTCTACGGGAACTGAAGCTTTCTTT.

The chain links TRBV7-2 to TRBJ1-2, with 7 bases identical to TRBD1. Germline CDR1 reads SGHTA; CDR2 reads FQGNSA. The CDR3 has 15 residues. Trimming at V came to 3 bases and at J to 4 bases, leaving 8 bases not matched to a gene. CDR3 in amino acids: CASSFRDSMSYGYTF. The CDR3 DNA reads TGTGCCAGCAGCTTCCGGGACAGCATGAGCTATGGCTACACCTTC.

V is TRBV6-6 and J is TRBJ1-4, with D uncertain. Germline values: CDR1 MNHNY, CDR2 SVGAGI (reference sequence). The CDR3 contains 13 residues. The V and J ends lost 9 bases and 0 bases respectively, with 8 bases between them. As DNA, the CDR3 is TGTGCCAGAATCATCACAACTAATGAAAAACTGTTTTTT. Its protein is CARIITTNEKLFF.